Listed below are T cell receptor beta chains from one sample, sequenced in a study of T cell repertoires in cytomegalovirus infection. MiXCR, run by TCRdb on the reads, gives a single entry per CDR3 protein. The sample contains 300,000 to 450,000 distinct CDR3 sequences, about a sixth of which appear only once. Sequenced material: PBMCs. The source is a human donor in good health (CMV status not recorded). Some clones in this sample may be carry-over from other donors' samples. Each CDR3 is given with its conserved first and last residue. Each record gives: J gene, D gene, clone size, V gene, CDR3 DNA, CDR3 protein. The D gene is left open where the match is weak. Rows may omit the clone size; those that give it use once, few, many or a size class.

J: TRBJ2-1; D: TRBD2; size: many; V: TRBV11-1; DNA: TGTGCCAGCAGCCCCTGGGGCGGGGGGGCAGAAGAGCAGTTCTTC; CDR3: CASSPWGGGAEEQFF
J: TRBJ2-1; D: TRBD1; size: few; V: TRBV7-2; DNA: TGTGCCAGCAGCTCACCGTACAGGGGAAGGCCCTACAATGAGCAGTTCTTC; CDR3: CASSSPYRGRPYNEQFF
J: TRBJ2-1; D: .; size: many; V: TRBV7-2; DNA: TGTGCCAGCAGTCGCGACCCGTCGGGGGCCAATGAGCAGTTCTTC; CDR3: CASSRDPSGANEQFF
J: TRBJ1-5; D: .; size: .; V: TRBV10-3; DNA: TGTGCCTCCAAGGAGGGTGATCAGCCCCAGCATTTT; CDR3: CASKEGDQPQHF
J: TRBJ2-1; D: .; size: .; V: TRBV29-1; DNA: TGCAGCGTTGAGGAGGCAGGGCTGGGGAATGAGCAGTTCTTC; CDR3: CSVEEAGLGNEQFF
J: TRBJ2-7; D: .; size: many; V: TRBV10-3; DNA: TGTGCCGTTACCGGGACAAGCTCCTACGAGCAGTACTTC; CDR3: CAVTGTSSYEQYF
J: TRBJ2-2; D: TRBD1; size: few; V: TRBV20-1; DNA: TGCAGTGCCCCAGGGGGCTCCGACACCGGGGAGCTGTTTTTT; CDR3: CSAPGGSDTGELFF
J: TRBJ2-5; D: .; size: few; V: TRBV12-3/TRBV12-4; DNA: TGTGCCAGCAGTTTCTGGACCCCTGGGGAGACCCAGTACTTC; CDR3: CASSFWTPGETQYF
J: TRBJ2-7; D: .; size: .; V: TRBV27; DNA: TGTGCCAGCAGTTTCGGGCCATTTTCCGAGCAGTACTTC; CDR3: CASSFGPFSEQYF
J: TRBJ2-7; D: .; size: .; V: TRBV11-3; DNA: TGTGCCAGCTACTATCCTCAGGCTGGAGAGTCTCGGTACGAGCAGTACTTC; CDR3: CASYYPQAGESRYEQYF
J: TRBJ2-5; D: .; size: few; V: TRBV5-5; DNA: TGTGCCAGCAGCCATGGAGTAGGGCTCGCCCAAGAGACCCAGTACTTC; CDR3: CASSHGVGLAQETQYF
J: TRBJ2-5; D: TRBD2; size: many; V: TRBV7-2; DNA: TGTGCCAGCAGCCGATCGCCTTGGACTAGCGGACGTCCTGAGACCCAGTACTTC; CDR3: CASSRSPWTSGRPETQYF
J: TRBJ1-3; D: .; size: few; V: TRBV2; DNA: TGTGCCAGCAGCATCGATGATGGAAACACCATATATTTT; CDR3: CASSIDDGNTIYF
J: TRBJ2-2; D: TRBD2; size: .; V: TRBV20-1; DNA: TGCAGTGCTTTTAGCGGGAGGGCGAACACCGGGGAGCTGTTTTTT; CDR3: CSAFSGRANTGELFF
J: TRBJ2-3; D: .; size: .; V: TRBV15; DNA: TGTGCCACCAGCCGCCTATCCCGGGGGGCTGGAGATACGCAGTATTTT; CDR3: CATSRLSRGAGDTQYF
J: TRBJ2-3; D: .; size: .; V: TRBV2; DNA: TGTGCCAGCGGGGACCAACCTGGCACAGATACGCAGTATTTT; CDR3: CASGDQPGTDTQYF
J: TRBJ1-1; D: .; size: many; V: TRBV7-2; DNA: TGTGCCAGTTACTCTCCTAACACTGAAGCTTTCTTT; CDR3: CASYSPNTEAFF
J: TRBJ2-5; D: .; size: .; V: TRBV5-5; DNA: TGTGCCAGCAGCTTGGCAGGAGGCGGGGGCGGGCGGGAGACCCAGTACTTC; CDR3: CASSLAGGGGGRETQYF
J: TRBJ2-3; D: TRBD2; size: many; V: TRBV11-2; DNA: TGTGCCAGCAGCTTATATCCCCGGGGACTAGCGGGGGGCACAGATACGCAGTATTTT; CDR3: CASSLYPRGLAGGTDTQYF
J: TRBJ1-2; D: .; size: .; V: TRBV5-6; DNA: TGTGCCAGCAGCTTGGTAACAGCTCCTGAATGGACGAACTATGGCTACACCTTC; CDR3: CASSLVTAPEWTNYGYTF
J: TRBJ1-5; D: .; size: few; V: TRBV20-1; DNA: TGCAGTGCTAGAGATAGCGGGGCAAATCAGCCCCAGCATTTT; CDR3: CSARDSGANQPQHF
J: TRBJ2-1; D: TRBD2; size: .; V: TRBV18; DNA: TGTGCCAGCTCACAAAGCGGGAGCTCCTACAATGAGCAGTTCTTC; CDR3: CASSQSGSSYNEQFF
J: TRBJ2-5; D: TRBD2; size: many; V: TRBV4-3; DNA: TGCGCCAGCAGTCCGGCGGGAGGGAGGAAAGAGACCCAGTACTTC; CDR3: CASSPAGGRKETQYF
J: TRBJ2-7; D: TRBD1; size: .; V: TRBV10-3; DNA: TGTGCCATCAAGGAGACAGGGGAGAGTGAGCAGTACTTC; CDR3: CAIKETGESEQYF
J: TRBJ1-5; D: TRBD1; size: few; V: TRBV12-3/TRBV12-4; DNA: TGTGCCAGCAGTCCAGACAGGGGCTATCAGCCCCAGCATTTT; CDR3: CASSPDRGYQPQHF
J: TRBJ2-3; D: .; size: .; V: TRBV4-1; DNA: TGCGCCAGCAGCCAGGGAATAGATACGCAGTATTTT; CDR3: CASSQGIDTQYF
J: TRBJ2-6; D: .; size: many; V: TRBV10-3; DNA: TGTGCCATCAGTGAGTTGGTAGCGGCCAGCTCTGGGGCCAACGTCCTGACTTTC; CDR3: CAISELVAASSGANVLTF
J: TRBJ2-1; D: .; size: few; V: TRBV4-1; DNA: TGCGCCAGCAGCCATGAGACGTTCAATGAGCAGTTCTTC; CDR3: CASSHETFNEQFF
J: TRBJ2-5; D: TRBD2; size: .; V: TRBV7-2; DNA: TGTGCCAGCAGCCGGGGACTAGCGGGAGGCGGGGGGGGGGAGACCCAGTACTTC; CDR3: CASSRGLAGGGGGETQYF
J: TRBJ2-1; D: TRBD2; size: few; V: TRBV29-1; DNA: TGCAGCACTAGCGGGAGGGCCTACAATGAGCAGTTCTTC; CDR3: CSTSGRAYNEQFF
J: TRBJ1-2; D: .; size: .; V: TRBV18; DNA: TGTGCCAGCTCACCACGGGACGGGTCTAACTATGGCTACACCTTC; CDR3: CASSPRDGSNYGYTF
J: TRBJ1-2; D: TRBD1; size: .; V: TRBV15; DNA: TGTGCCACCAGCCAGGGACAGCACTATGGCTACACCTTC; CDR3: CATSQGQHYGYTF
J: TRBJ2-3; D: .; size: .; V: TRBV6-8; DNA: TGTGCCAGCAGCAGGGTCCACGCTAGCACAGATACGCAGTATTTT; CDR3: CASSRVHASTDTQYF